This TCR beta chain was identified in a study of blood T cells in healthy people across ages. The germline V gene has CDR1 SGHRS and CDR2 YFSETQ. Trimming removed 2 bases from V and 0 bases from J; junction bases left unmatched: 7. CDR3 length equals 16 residues. Together with a sample-barcoded 5' primer, a J-beta primer mix was included in a second PCR lasting about 6 to 11 cycles. Through a template-switch adaptor with 12 random nucleotides, each cDNA molecule received a tag. TCRdb re-analysed the 5' RACE reads in MiXCR, keeping a single row per CDR3 protein. The profile covers roughly 500,000 distinct CDR3 sequences, with 25% to 30% appearing a single time and around a sixth taken by the ten largest.

The chain has TRBV5-1 and TRBJ2-5; 7 nucleotides match TRBD2. The sample consisted of blood. This sequence was found in a woman in her sixties or seventies in good health. CDR3 region: CASSFSGAGYQETQYF. CDR3 coding DNA: TGCGCCAGCAGCTTCAGCGGGGCCGGCTACCAAGAGACCCAGTACTTC. The whole variable domain, remainder taken from reference TRBV5-1 and TRBJ2-5, is KAGVTQTPRYLIKTRGQQVTLSCSPISGHRSVSWYQQTPGQGLQFLFEYFSETQRNKGNFPGRFSGRQFSNSRSEMNVSTLELGDSALYLCASSFSGAGYQETQYFGPGTRLLVL.